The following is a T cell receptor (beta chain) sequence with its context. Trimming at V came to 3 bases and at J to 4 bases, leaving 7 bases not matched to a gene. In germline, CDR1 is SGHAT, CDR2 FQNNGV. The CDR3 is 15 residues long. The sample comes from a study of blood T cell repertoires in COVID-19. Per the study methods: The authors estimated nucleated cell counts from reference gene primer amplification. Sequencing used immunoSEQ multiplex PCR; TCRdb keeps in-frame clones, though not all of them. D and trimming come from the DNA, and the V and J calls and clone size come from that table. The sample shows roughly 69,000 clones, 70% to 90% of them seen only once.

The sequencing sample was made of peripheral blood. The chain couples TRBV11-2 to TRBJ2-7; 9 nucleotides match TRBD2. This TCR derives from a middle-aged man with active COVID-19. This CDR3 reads CASSLSPGLAYEQYF. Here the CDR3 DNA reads TGTGCCAGCAGCTTGAGCCCGGGACTAGCTTACGAGCAGTACTTC.